This entry lists 26 T cell receptor beta chains sequenced from one sample in a study of glioma-infiltrating T cells after dendritic cell vaccination. This table comes from immunoSEQ multiplex PCR, and its TCRdb copy is limited to in-frame clones, with some not included. The sample includes under 100,000 clones, roughly 83% of them seen just once. Material: blood, obtained before dendritic cell vaccination. Receptor source: a human donor with glioblastoma.

This chain links TRBV27 with TRBJ1-2; a possible D gene is TRBD1 (6 bases). Germline V CDR1 and CDR2: MNHEY, SMNVEV (reference sequence). The CDR3 is made up of 14 amino acids. V gave up 6 bases and J gave up 3 bases, with 14 bases separating them. The CDR3 DNA reads as TGTGCCAGCAGACCGAACAGGGTCGACTATGGCTACACCTTC. It is translated as CASRPNRVDYGYTF.

The sample holds a few counts of this clone. The chain recombines TRBV18 with TRBJ2-7; 8 nucleotides match TRBD1. Losses at the gene ends were 3 bases for V and 6 bases for J; bases not matched to a gene: 1. The CDR3 sequence is 12 residues long. CDR1 and CDR2 from the germline V gene are KGHSH and LQKENI. CDR3: CASSPDRAEQYF. CDR3 nucleotides: TGTGCCAGCTCACCGGACAGGGCCGAGCAGTACTTC. The variable domain in full, completed from reference TRBV18 and TRBJ2-7, reads NAGVMQNPRHLVRRRGQEARLRCSPMKGHSHVYWYRQLPEEGLKFMVYLQKENIIDESGMPKERFSAEFPKEGPSILRIQQVVRGDSAAYFCASSPDRAEQYFGPGTRLTVT.

This clone was seen a handful of times. The chain joins TRBV5-1 to TRBJ2-5, with D possibly matching TRBD1 (6 bases). Deletions cut 4 bases from V and 0 bases from J, with 13 bases between. The CDR3 extends over 15 amino acids. Germline V CDR1 and CDR2: SGHRS, YFSETQ. Here the CDR3 DNA reads TGCGCCAGCAGCAGGGGGACATTGTACCAAGAGACCCAGTACTTC. Translating it yields CASSRGTLYQETQYF.

The chain combines TRBV10-3 with TRBJ1-1; weak D call: TRBD1 (5 bases). CDR1 and CDR2 (germline): ENHRY, SYGVKD. V was pared by 6 bases and J by 0 bases, with 14 bases between. The CDR3 has 15 amino acids. CDR3 in amino acids: CAISANDRLNTEAFF. The CDR3 nucleotides are TGTGCCATCAGCGCGAACGACAGACTGAACACTGAAGCTTTCTTT.

CDR3 sequence reads: CASSETGRENEQFF. The CDR3 nucleotides are TGTGCCAGCAGTGAAACAGGGAGGGAAAATGAGCAGTTCTTC. V and J are TRBV2 and TRBJ2-1; a possible D gene is TRBD2 (7 bases). There are 14 residues in the CDR3. V lost 2 bases, J lost 7 bases, and 12 bases lay in between. Germline V gives CDR1 SNHLY, CDR2 FYNNEI.

In its sample, this clone was seen a few times. The V call is TRBV5-4, the J call TRBJ1-3, with 8 nucleotides matching TRBD1. The CDR3 runs 16 residues. Germline values: CDR1 SGHNT, CDR2 YYREEE (reference sequence). Germline trimming cut 0 bases from V and 4 bases from J; bases unmatched to any gene: 6. The CDR3 sequence: CASSLAGGKKGNTIYF. The CDR3 DNA follows: TGTGCCAGCAGCTTGGCAGGGGGCAAGAAAGGAAACACCATATATTTT. Using reference TRBV5-4 and TRBJ1-3 for the parts outside the CDR3, the full variable domain is ETGVTQSPTHLIKTRGQQVTLRCSSQSGHNTVSWYQQALGQGPQFIFQYYREEENGRGNFPPRFSGLQFPNYSSELNVNALELDDSALYLCASSLAGGKKGNTIYFGEGSWLTVV.

This clone appeared once. The chain carries TRBV5-6 and TRBJ2-2; D gene uncertain. This CDR3 comprises 12 residues. The V gene lost 1 base and the J gene lost 7 bases, with 5 bases spanning the gap. The V gene's germline CDR1 is SGHDT and CDR2 YYEEEE. CDR3 amino acids: CASSLTVGELFF. CDR3 nucleotide sequence: TGTGCCAGCAGCTTGACGGTCGGGGAGCTGTTTTTT.

This chain links TRBV6-5 with TRBJ1-3; 7 bases are a match to TRBD1. Germline values: CDR1 MNHEY, CDR2 SVGAGI. The CDR3 loop spans 15 amino acids. The trim removed 4 bases at V and 2 bases at J, leaving 5 bases unmatched. The CDR3 DNA reads as TGTGCCAGCAGTTCAACAGGGGCGGCTGGAAACACCATATATTTT. Translating it yields CASSSTGAAGNTIYF.

This clone has only one observation. V gene TRBV4-1 combines with J gene TRBJ2-5; TRBD1 matches 12 bases. The CDR3 is 19 amino acids. The ends lost 1 base at V and 3 bases at J; junction bases unmatched: 12. Germline V gene lookup returns CDR1 MGHRA and CDR2 YSYEKL. CDR3 region: CASSQVRFAGQGAKETQYF. In nucleotides, the CDR3 is TGCGCCAGCAGCCAAGTTCGGTTCGCGGGACAGGGGGCGAAAGAGACCCAGTACTTC.

The DNA for the CDR3 is TGTGCCAGCAGGTTCCGGGGGGAGAGGGGCTACACCTTC. Translating gives CASRFRGERGYTF. V gene TRBV6-6 combines with J gene TRBJ1-2; TRBD1 might be the D (5 bases). The CDR3 is 13 residues long. From germline, CDR1 is MNHNY and CDR2 SVGAGI (reference sequence). Trimming removed 6 bases from V and 8 bases from J, with 16 bases in between.

CDR3: CAWSGQWGIQYF. CDR3 coding DNA: TGTGCCTGGAGTGGACAGTGGGGCATTCAGTACTTC. The chain carries TRBV30 and TRBJ2-4; D is perhaps TRBD1 (5 bases). Germline CDR1 reads GTSNPN; CDR2 reads SVGIG (reference sequence). The V and J ends lost 1 base and 9 bases respectively, with 10 bases between them. The CDR3 spans 12 residues. The variable domain in full, with the rest retrieved from reference TRBV30 and TRBJ2-4, is SQTIHQWPATLVQPVGSPLSLECTVEGTSNPNLYWYRQAAGRGLQLLFYSVGIGQISSEVPQNLSASRPQDRQFILSSKKLLLSDSGFYLCAWSGQWGIQYFGAGTRLSVL.

This chain uses TRBV10-3 with TRBJ2-1; 8 bases are a match to TRBD1. The CDR3 runs 14 residues. V shed 5 bases and J 10 bases; nucleotides not matched to a gene: 10. Germline-derived CDR1 and CDR2 are ENHRY and SYGVKD. CDR3 residues: CAISLQGESSEQFF. CDR3 nucleotide sequence: TGTGCCATCAGTCTACAGGGGGAGTCATCGGAGCAGTTCTTC.

This chain uses TRBV7-2 with TRBJ2-3; 7 bases align to TRBD2. With V trimmed by 2 bases and J by 4 bases, 6 bases remained unmatched. This CDR3 region has 15 residues. In germline, CDR1 is SGHTA, CDR2 FQGNSA. The CDR3 nucleotides are TGTGCCAGCAGCTTACAAGGGACTATCCCAGATACGCAGTATTTT. It encodes CASSLQGTIPDTQYF.

The J gene is TRBJ1-5, the V gene TRBV4-1, with 7 bases identical to TRBD1. The CDR3 length is 18 residues. Germline V gene data show CDR1 as MGHRA and CDR2 as YSYEKL. The J segment lost 5 bases and the V segment lost 0 bases, leaving 13 bases of the junction unmatched. The CDR3 DNA is TGCGCCAGCAGCCAAGATTTTTTGGGGACAGTCCACCATCAGCCCCAGCATTTT. Residues: CASSQDFLGTVHHQPQHF.

V gene TRBV14 combines with J gene TRBJ1-2; a possible D gene is TRBD1 (5 bases). Trimming cost V 4 bases and J 4 bases, with 16 bases left between them. Germline V gene sequence: CDR1 SGHDN, CDR2 FVKESK. CDR3 size: 15 residues. This chain's CDR3 is CASSRYGAEFYGYTF. DNA of the CDR3: TGTGCCAGCAGCCGGTATGGGGCGGAATTCTATGGCTACACCTTC.

The rearrangement links TRBV19 to TRBJ1-6; 9 bases align to TRBD1. This CDR3 contains 15 residues. J was trimmed by 8 bases and V by 5 bases; bases with no gene match: 7. CDR1 is LNHDA, CDR2 SQIVND, per germline (reference sequence). The CDR3: CASSRGTGLDSPLHF. In DNA form, the CDR3 reads TGTGCCAGTAGTCGGGGGACAGGGTTAGATTCACCCCTCCACTTT.

The chain has TRBV5-1 and TRBJ2-5, with 8 bases matching TRBD2. The CDR3 spans 16 residues. Germline V gene data show CDR1 as SGHRS and CDR2 as YFSETQ. V trimming: 0 bases; J trimming: 0 bases; junction bases outside the gene matches: 4. The CDR3 nucleotides are TGCGCCAGCAGCTTGGCTGGCGGGGGGAACCAAGAGACCCAGTACTTC. This sequence encodes CASSLAGGGNQETQYF.

The rearrangement links TRBV5-1 to TRBJ2-1; 10 nucleotides agree with TRBD2. The CDR3 contains 15 residues. CDR1 is SGHRS and CDR2 is YFSETQ in the germline V gene. J was trimmed by 6 bases and V by 4 bases; bases with no gene match: 7. The CDR3 is CASSLIAGGANEQFF. DNA for the CDR3: TGCGCCAGCAGCCTTATAGCGGGGGGTGCCAATGAGCAGTTCTTC.

The chain uses TRBV18 and TRBJ2-7; D not certain. V gave up 1 base and J gave up 0 bases, with 10 bases separating them. This CDR3 has 15 residues. The V gene's germline CDR1 is KGHSH and CDR2 LQKENI. In DNA form, the CDR3 reads TGTGCCAGCTCACCACTCTCTCGAGGCTCCTACGAGCAGTACTTC. This gives the protein CASSPLSRGSYEQYF.

V gene TRBV2 combines with J gene TRBJ2-1, with TRBD1 identical over 8 bases. This CDR3 spans 15 amino acids. V gave up 6 bases and J gave up 6 bases; unmatched junction bases: 10. Per germline, CDR1 SNHLY and CDR2 FYNNEI. The CDR3, as DNA: TGTGCCAGCAGAACCGGGACAGGAGTTCTCAATGAGCAGTTCTTC. This translates into CASRTGTGVLNEQFF. The variable domain in full, with the rest retrieved from reference TRBV2 and TRBJ2-1, is EPEVTQTPSHQVTQMGQEVILRCVPISNHLYFYWYRQILGQKVEFLVSFYNNEISEKSEIFDDQFSVERPDGSNFTLKIRSTKLEDSAMYFCASRTGTGVLNEQFFGPGTRLTVL.

The chain carries TRBV12-5 and TRBJ1-1; D is possibly TRBD1 (6 bases). Trimming cost V 6 bases and J 6 bases, with 14 bases left between them. The CDR3 spans 13 residues. CDR1 and CDR2 (germline): LGHNT, FRNRAP. The CDR3 DNA follows: TGTGCTAGTGGCCCCCCCCGACAGGCTGAAGCTTTCTTT. Translation: CASGPPRQAEAFF.

The J gene is TRBJ1-5, the V gene TRBV5-8, with D perhaps TRBD1 (6 bases). Deletions cut 2 bases from V and 3 bases from J, with 9 bases between. Germline V CDR1 and CDR2: SGHTS, YDEGEE. There are 14 residues in the CDR3. The CDR3 spells CASSFYRDNQPQHF. The CDR3 DNA reads as TGTGCCAGCAGCTTTTACAGGGACAATCAGCCCCAGCATTTT. The full variable domain, with the rest looked up from reference TRBV5-8 and TRBJ1-5, is EAGVTQSPTHLIKTRGQQATLRCSPISGHTSVYWYQQALGLGLQFLLWYDEGEERNRGNFPPRFSGRQFPNYSSELNVNALELEDSALYLCASSFYRDNQPQHFGDGTRLSIL.

V gene TRBV5-1 combines with J gene TRBJ2-7, with 10 positions matching TRBD1. Trimming took 0 bases from V and 9 from J; bases not matched to a gene: 9. The CDR3 runs to 15 residues. From germline, CDR1 is SGHRS and CDR2 YFSETQ. For the CDR3, the DNA is TGCGCCAGCAGCTTGGGGGGGACAGGGGCCGTGAGGCAGTACTTC. Translated: CASSLGGTGAVRQYF.

In the case of this clone: The same CDR3 arises from other DNA sequences in this sample as well. The rearrangement links TRBV30 to TRBJ1-4, with D unclear. Germline V lookup: CDR1 GTSNPN, CDR2 SVGIG (reference sequence). Trimming shortened V by 2 bases and J by 5 bases, and 15 bases separated the two germline ends. This CDR3 is built from 15 residues. The CDR3 nucleotides read TGTGCCTGGAGTAAACATCTACTAGCCAATGAAAAACTGTTTTTT. It is translated as CAWSKHLLANEKLFF.

This clone was recorded once. The chain is built from TRBV6-1 and TRBJ1-2; 9 bases are a match to TRBD1. Per germline, CDR1 MNHNS and CDR2 SASEGT. This CDR3 spans 15 amino acids. V lost 9 bases, J lost 1 base, and 9 bases stayed unmatched. The CDR3 sequence is CASTGQGPINYGYTF. DNA for the CDR3: TGTGCCAGTACCGGACAGGGGCCGATTAACTATGGCTACACCTTC.

The J gene is TRBJ2-1, the V gene TRBV29-1; TRBD1 might be the D (5 bases). V was pared by 3 bases and J by 10 bases, with 16 bases between. Germline assignment: CDR1 SQVTM and CDR2 ANQGSEA. The length of the CDR3 is 13 residues. The CDR3 region is CSVDRTRTEEQFF. For the CDR3, the DNA is TGCAGCGTTGATCGGACACGGACCGAAGAGCAGTTCTTC.